The 23 T cell receptor beta chains below were found in one sample sequenced in a study of blood T cell repertoires in COVID-19. Sequencing was performed with immunoSEQ multiplex PCR; in TCRdb, only in-frame clones are kept and a portion is missing. The table includes some 260,000 clones, 75% to 90% detected once. The sample taken for sequencing was peripheral blood. These receptor sequences come from a woman in her sixties or seventies with COVID-19, enrolled during active disease.

V is TRBV2 and J is TRBJ1-1, with TRBD1 identical over 7 bases. After removal of 7 bases from V and 4 bases from J, the junction contained 6 bases not matched to a gene. CDR3 length equals 13 residues. Germline V gene sequence: CDR1 SNHLY, CDR2 FYNNEI. The CDR3 nucleotides are TGTGCCAGCACCCAGACAGGGCGCACTGAAGCTTTCTTT. Translation gives CASTQTGRTEAFF. Looking up the rest from reference TRBV2 and TRBJ1-1 gives the full variable domain: EPEVTQTPSHQVTQMGQEVILRCVPISNHLYFYWYRQILGQKVEFLVSFYNNEISEKSEIFDDQFSVERPDGSNFTLKIRSTKLEDSAMYFCASTQTGRTEAFFGQGTRLTVV.

Here the CDR3 reads CAIGERVGNIQYF. The CDR3 DNA is TGTGCCATTGGGGAGAGAGTGGGTAACATTCAGTACTTC. This chain connects TRBV10-3 to TRBJ2-4; the D gene is possibly TRBD2 (5 bases). The CDR3 totals 13 residues. Germline CDR1 ENHRY, CDR2 SYGVKD. Trimming took 9 bases from V and 7 from J, leaving 16 bases between them.

The V and J genes are TRBV28 and TRBJ2-2, with D perhaps matching TRBD1 (5 bases). The CDR3 contains 15 residues. Trimming pared 1 base from V and 1 base from J, leaving 7 bases between. Germline assignment: CDR1 MDHEN and CDR2 SYDVKM. In nucleotides, the CDR3 is TGTGCCAGCAGTTTATTACAGGAGAACACCGGGGAGCTGTTTTTT. Protein: CASSLLQENTGELFF.

The chain links TRBV30 to TRBJ1-2, with D possibly matching TRBD1 (6 bases). The CDR3 runs 12 residues. CDR1 and CDR2 (germline): GTSNPN, SVGIG (reference sequence). V lost 5 bases and J 5 bases, leaving 12 bases between the germline ends. The CDR3 DNA follows: TGTGCCTGGGCGACAGGCGTGTATGGCTACACCTTC. Protein product: CAWATGVYGYTF.

This clone came up a few times. This sequence joins TRBV5-1 and TRBJ2-3, with D perhaps TRBD2 (6 bases). Trimming took off 3 bases at V and 0 bases at J, with 14 bases between the two ends. This CDR3 is built from 16 residues. Germline V gene sequence: CDR1 SGHRS, CDR2 YFSETQ. As DNA, the CDR3 is TGCGCCAGCAGCTGGGGATCCGGGACTAGCACAGATACGCAGTATTTT. Its translation is CASSWGSGTSTDTQYF.

The gene calls are TRBV6-2 or TRBV6-3 and TRBJ1-1, with D possibly TRBD1 on 6 matching bases. CDR1 is MNHEY and CDR2 is SVGEGT in the germline V gene. V gave up 5 bases and J gave up 1 base, with 11 bases separating them. This CDR3 comprises 14 residues. CDR3 DNA: TGTGCCAGCAGTCGTCTACAGGGGAACACTGAAGCTTTCTTT. Translated: CASSRLQGNTEAFF.

The genes are TRBV30 and TRBJ2-1; 8 bases fit TRBD2. V dropped 5 bases and J dropped 4; count of bases not matched to a gene: 4. This CDR3 region has 13 residues. CDR1 GTSNPN and CDR2 SVGIG come from the germline V gene (reference sequence). The CDR3 loop is CAWQRGSYNEQFF. In DNA, the CDR3 is TGTGCCTGGCAGCGGGGGTCGTACAATGAGCAGTTCTTC.

The V call is TRBV5-1, the J call TRBJ1-3; D ambiguous. The CDR3 covers 15 residues. Germline lookup yields CDR1 SGHRS and CDR2 YFSETQ. Trimming stripped 5 bases from V and 2 bases from J, with 14 bases between. In DNA, the CDR3 is TGCGCCAGCAGACCTTCCGGTTTGGCTGGAAACACCATATATTTT. It specifies CASRPSGLAGNTIYF.

CDR3 residues: CATSRDYNDRGLDEQYF. CDR3 nucleotide sequence: TGTGCCACCAGCAGAGATTATAACGACAGGGGCTTGGACGAGCAGTACTTC. The chain joins TRBV15 to TRBJ2-7, with TRBD1 matching over 8 bases. This CDR3 region has 17 residues. From germline, CDR1 is LNHNV and CDR2 YYDKDF (reference sequence). With 0 bases clipped from V and 5 bases from J, the junction kept 12 bases outside the gene matches.

This clone turned up a few times. This rearrangement joins TRBV7-6 to TRBJ2-1; 8 nucleotides line up with TRBD2. The V gene end was trimmed by 1 base and the J gene end by 5 bases; junction bases not matched to a gene: 7. Germline V lookup: CDR1 SGHVS, CDR2 FNYEAQ. The CDR3 contains 16 residues. In DNA form, the CDR3 reads TGTGCCAGCAGCTTAGAATCACTAGCGGCAAACAATGAGCAGTTCTTC. Residues: CASSLESLAANNEQFF.

The gene calls are TRBV27 and TRBJ2-7; D is uncertain. Germline values: CDR1 MNHEY, CDR2 SMNVEV (reference sequence). The CDR3 totals 16 residues. V gave up 6 bases and J gave up 1 base, with 19 bases separating them. In DNA form, the CDR3 reads TGTGCCAGCAGCAAAAAAAACCCCACAGAGTCCTACGAGCAGTACTTC. It codes for CASSKKNPTESYEQYF.

Points on this clone: The sample contains more than one DNA sequence encoding this CDR3. The chain carries TRBV19 and TRBJ1-1, with unresolved D. Germline V lookup: CDR1 LNHDA, CDR2 SQIVND (reference sequence). CDR3 length: 14 amino acids. Trimming cost V 2 bases and J 1 base, with 8 bases left between them. CDR3 region: CASSILGENTEAFF. Written as DNA, the CDR3 is TGTGCCAGTAGTATATTGGGAGAGAACACTGAAGCTTTCTTT.

Concerning this clone: This sample includes further DNA sequences coding for the same CDR3. The chain employs TRBV18 and TRBJ1-5, with D tentatively TRBD1 (6 bases). The germline CDR1 and CDR2 sequences are KGHSH and LQKENI. V was trimmed by 2 bases and J by 4 bases, leaving 9 bases between them. The CDR3 contains 14 residues. DNA of the CDR3: TGTGCCAGCTCACCAGGGAGGGGGAATCAGCCCCAGCATTTT. It codes for CASSPGRGNQPQHF.

The chain uses TRBV10-3 and TRBJ1-4, with 10 bases identical to TRBD1. Germline V gene lookup returns CDR1 ENHRY and CDR2 SYGVKD. The V segment lost 6 bases and the J segment 6 bases; nucleotides outside the gene matches: 7. The CDR3 covers 15 residues. CDR3 residues: CAIRASGTGDEKLFF. CDR3 in DNA: TGTGCCATCAGGGCCTCCGGGACAGGGGATGAAAAACTGTTTTTT.

The chain has TRBV3-1 (or the pseudogene TRBV3-2) and TRBJ1-6, with TRBD1 as a possible D gene (5 bases). The CDR3 is made up of 13 amino acids. Per the germline V gene, CDR1 is LGHDT and CDR2 is YNNKEL (reference sequence). With 2 bases removed from V and 9 bases from J, the gap between germline ends came to 8 bases. The CDR3, as DNA: TGTGCCAGCAGCCAAACCGGGGGTTCACCCCTCCACTTT. Its protein is CASSQTGGSPLHF.

The V call is TRBV5-4, the J call TRBJ2-7; 7 bases fit TRBD2. CDR1 SGHNT and CDR2 YYREEE come from the germline V gene (reference sequence). The CDR3 is 16 amino acids. V lost 4 bases, J lost 5 bases, and 15 bases stayed unmatched. The chain's CDR3 is CASSRPVGGRTDEQYF. The CDR3 DNA is TGTGCCAGCAGCCGGCCGGTTGGCGGGAGAACGGACGAGCAGTACTTC.

The J gene is TRBJ2-3, the V gene TRBV9, with D possibly TRBD2 on 5 matching bases. V was pared by 3 bases and J by 7 bases, with 9 bases between. CDR3 length: 12 residues. Per germline, CDR1 SGDLS and CDR2 YYNGEE. CDR3 sequence (DNA): TGTGCCAGCAGCGGGACTCTATATACGCAGTATTTT. It translates to CASSGTLYTQYF.

J is TRBJ1-2 and V is TRBV9; 7 bases are a match to TRBD1. The CDR3 has 20 residues. CDR1 and CDR2 (germline): SGDLS, YYNGEE. J was trimmed by 5 bases and V by 3 bases; bases with no gene match: 25. This chain's CDR3 is CASSAGLTGTVTVRDYGYTF. CDR3 coding DNA: TGTGCCAGCAGCGCCGGACTAACCGGGACAGTTACTGTGAGGGATTATGGCTACACCTTC.

This clone was detected a few times. This chain joins TRBV30 and TRBJ2-5; 11 bases line up with TRBD1. The germline V gene encodes CDR1 GTSNPN and CDR2 SVGIG (reference sequence). The CDR3 runs to 15 residues. Germline trimming cut 2 bases from V and 2 bases from J; bases unmatched to any gene: 4. CDR3 in DNA: TGTGCCTGGAGTCTGGACAGGGGGCGTCAAGAGACCCAGTACTTC. It encodes CAWSLDRGRQETQYF.

This clone appeared once. The chain joins TRBV7-9 to TRBJ1-1; D is possibly TRBD1 (5 bases). The CDR3 consists of 14 residues. The germline gives CDR1 SEHNR, CDR2 FQNEAQ (reference sequence). The ends were cut back, 5 bases at V and 1 base at J, with 11 bases in the middle. The CDR3 spells CASSVQETNTEAFF. The CDR3 nucleotides read TGTGCCAGCAGCGTACAGGAGACGAACACTGAAGCTTTCTTT.

The chain has TRBV11-3 and TRBJ1-2; D might be TRBD1 (5 bases). V was clipped by 0 bases and J by 2 bases, with 7 bases between them. The CDR3 length is 14 residues. Germline values: CDR1 SGHNT, CDR2 YENEEA. The CDR3 protein is CASSLDGGNYGYTF. The CDR3 DNA reads TGTGCCAGCAGCTTAGATGGGGGGAACTATGGCTACACCTTC.

The J gene is TRBJ2-1, the V gene TRBV10-3; maybe TRBD2 (6 bases). The ends were cut back, 6 bases at V and 5 bases at J, with 8 bases in the middle. The CDR3 length is 12 residues. CDR1 is ENHRY, CDR2 SYGVKD, per germline. The CDR3 here is CAIRGEDNEQFF. Here the CDR3 DNA reads TGTGCCATCAGGGGGGAGGACAATGAGCAGTTCTTC.

The chain uses TRBV28 and TRBJ1-1; perhaps TRBD1 as D (6 bases). The CDR3 spans 15 residues. Germline CDR1 and CDR2: MDHEN and SYDVKM. V lost 4 bases, J lost 11 bases, and 23 bases lay in between. The CDR3 spells CASSWTRDTPLGAFF. The CDR3 region has the DNA TGTGCCAGCAGTTGGACCCGGGACACTCCATTGGGGGCTTTCTTT.